These 13 T cell receptor beta chains originate from one sample sequenced in a study of blood T cell repertoires in COVID-19. The repertoire was sequenced with immunoSEQ multiplex PCR; TCRdb's copy has only in-frame clones and lacks some. This sample yields 200,000 or so clones, of which about 90% are seen a single time; roughly 0.78% belongs to the top ten. The sequencing sample was made of peripheral blood. Every receptor here comes from a woman in her 70s with acute or convalescent COVID-19.

The rearrangement joins TRBV6-5 to TRBJ2-1, with 13 bases identical to TRBD2. CDR1 and CDR2 from the germline V gene are MNHEY and SVGAGI. V dropped 6 bases and J dropped 5; count of bases not matched to a gene: 1. There are 14 residues in the CDR3. The CDR3 protein is CASRLAGGNNEQFF. CDR3 sequence (DNA): TGTGCCAGCAGACTAGCGGGGGGGAACAATGAGCAGTTCTTC.

This clone was counted ten times or more. The V call is TRBV7-2, the J call TRBJ2-1; D perhaps matches TRBD2 (6 bases). Trimming removed 5 bases from V and 6 bases from J, with 11 bases in between. Germline V gene data show CDR1 as SGHTA and CDR2 as FQGNSA. The CDR3 is 13 residues long. CDR3 amino acids: CASSVTRGNEQFF. The CDR3 region has the DNA TGTGCCAGCAGCGTGACTAGAGGCAATGAGCAGTTCTTC. The complete variable domain, with remaining parts taken from reference TRBV7-2 and TRBJ2-1, reads GAGVSQSPSNKVTEKGKDVELRCDPISGHTALYWYRQSLGQGLEFLIYFQGNSAPDKSGLPSDRFSAERTGGSVSTLTIQRTQQEDSAVYLCASSVTRGNEQFFGPGTRLTVL.

The chain recombines TRBV6-1 with TRBJ1-5, with D tentatively TRBD1 (6 bases). CDR3 length: 16 amino acids. Germline V CDR1 and CDR2: MNHNS, SASEGT. Trimming removed 1 base from V and 4 bases from J, with 14 bases in between. The CDR3 spells CASSEGVRGANQPQHF. In DNA form, the CDR3 reads TGTGCCAGCAGTGAAGGGGTTCGGGGGGCGAATCAGCCCCAGCATTTT.

This chain uses TRBV18 with TRBJ1-1; no definite D call. The CDR3 is made up of 14 amino acids. The ends were cut back, 4 bases at V and 6 bases at J, with 15 bases in the middle. Germline CDR1 and CDR2: KGHSH and LQKENI. CDR3 nucleotide sequence: TGTGCCAGCTCACGGGCGATAAGTAGCGCTGAAGCTTTCTTT. This encodes CASSRAISSAEAFF. The whole variable domain, filled in from reference TRBV18 and TRBJ1-1, reads NAGVMQNPRHLVRRRGQEARLRCSPMKGHSHVYWYRQLPEEGLKFMVYLQKENIIDESGMPKERFSAEFPKEGPSILRIQQVVRGDSAAYFCASSRAISSAEAFFGQGTRLTVV.

The chain employs TRBV25-1 and TRBJ1-2; D may be TRBD1 (5 bases). V was shortened by 2 bases and J by 4 bases, with 17 bases between the two germline ends. Germline V gene data show CDR1 as MGHDK and CDR2 as SYGVNS. This CDR3 region has 16 residues. The CDR3: CASSEPLGGKGYGYTF. CDR3 sequence (DNA): TGTGCCAGCAGTGAACCCCTGGGGGGTAAAGGCTATGGCTACACCTTC.

V usage is TRBV6-5 and J usage is TRBJ2-2, with 8 bases that match TRBD1. Trimming took 5 bases from V and 4 from J; bases not matched to a gene: 6. Germline-derived CDR1 and CDR2 are MNHEY and SVGAGI. The CDR3 totals 15 residues. CDR3 protein: CASSHRTGRTGELFF. In DNA, the CDR3 is TGTGCCAGCAGTCATCGGACAGGGCGCACCGGGGAGCTGTTTTTT.

The chain recombines TRBV7-6 with TRBJ2-5; 8 bases map to TRBD2. CDR1 and CDR2 (germline): SGHVS, FNYEAQ. CDR3 length: 14 residues. V trimming: 5 bases; J trimming: 4 bases; junction bases outside the gene matches: 6. The CDR3 DNA follows: TGTGCCAGCAGCCACGGGACTAGTGGAGAGACCCAGTACTTC. Encoded protein: CASSHGTSGETQYF.

The rearrangement links TRBV19 to TRBJ1-4; 7 bases are a match to TRBD1. Germline loops: CDR1 LNHDA, CDR2 SQIVND (reference sequence). CDR3 length: 13 amino acids. J gave up 7 bases and V 6 bases, and 5 bases lay outside the gene matches. The CDR3 DNA reads TGTGCCAGTAGGGACAGGTGGGGTGAAAAACTGTTTTTT. Translation: CASRDRWGEKLFF.

V usage is TRBV3-1 (or the pseudogene TRBV3-2) and J usage is TRBJ2-3, with 8 bases fitting TRBD1. This CDR3 has 16 residues. The germline gives CDR1 LGHDT, CDR2 YNNKEL (reference sequence). V lost 4 bases, J lost 4 bases, and 10 bases stayed unmatched. CDR3: CASSPHRRTGPDTQYF. In DNA, the CDR3 is TGTGCCAGCAGCCCCCACCGCAGGACAGGGCCAGATACGCAGTATTTT.

The V and J genes are TRBV6-5 and TRBJ1-4, with TRBD1 identical over 9 bases. Germline V gene sequence: CDR1 MNHEY, CDR2 SVGAGI. The J segment lost 5 bases and the V segment lost 8 bases, leaving 9 bases of the junction unmatched. The CDR3 loop spans 15 amino acids. This CDR3 is CASGEQGAGNEKLFF. CDR3 nucleotide sequence: TGTGCCAGCGGGGAACAGGGGGCGGGGAATGAAAAACTGTTTTTT.

A single count supports this clone. This chain uses TRBV5-1 with TRBJ1-1; D is possibly TRBD1 (5 bases). This CDR3 contains 15 residues. Trimming took off 0 bases at V and 3 bases at J, with 12 bases between the two ends. Germline lookup yields CDR1 SGHRS and CDR2 YFSETQ. The CDR3 DNA sequence: TGCGCCAGCAGCTTGGGGGCCAGGACATACACTGAAGCTTTCTTT. This translates into CASSLGARTYTEAFF.

The gene calls are TRBV5-8 and TRBJ1-4; possibly TRBD1 for D (5 bases). V was shortened by 3 bases and J by 8 bases, with 11 bases between the two germline ends. The CDR3 covers 13 residues. Germline values: CDR1 SGHTS, CDR2 YDEGEE. The CDR3 DNA follows: TGTGCCAGCAGCTCAGGGAATGACGAAAAACTGTTTTTT. Protein: CASSSGNDEKLFF.

The sample holds one count of this clone. This sequence joins TRBV9 and TRBJ1-1; possibly TRBD1 for D (5 bases). The CDR3 extends over 15 amino acids. CDR1 is SGDLS and CDR2 is YYNGEE in the germline V gene. V lost 2 bases and J lost 1, with 12 bases in between. CDR3 sequence: CASSVIQGRNTEAFF. The CDR3 nucleotides read TGTGCCAGCAGCGTGATTCAGGGAAGGAACACTGAAGCTTTCTTT.